This T cell receptor beta chain was sequenced in a study of cytomegalovirus exposure and HLA in healthy donors. This PCR relied on a set of 60 Vbeta primers and 13 Jbeta primers. Sequenced by immunoSEQ multiplex PCR; TCRdb stores in-frame clones only, minus some. The sample shows 93,000 or so clones, approximately 66% of them seen only once. The junction had 4 bases not matched to a gene; V was cut back by 6 bases and J by 3 bases. The CDR3 is 15 amino acids. CDR1 is SGHRS and CDR2 is YFSETQ in the germline V gene. The specimen sequenced was PBMCs. The source is a woman between 45 and 60 years old in good health and CMV-seronegative. The chain has TRBV5-1 and TRBJ2-2; 11 nucleotides align to TRBD1. The CDR3 sequence is CASNWGQGDTGELFF. DNA for the CDR3: TGCGCCAGCAACTGGGGACAGGGGGACACCGGGGAGCTGTTTTTT. Complete variable domain (other parts from reference TRBV5-1 and TRBJ2-2): KAGVTQTPRYLIKTRGQQVTLSCSPISGHRSVSWYQQTPGQGLQFLFEYFSETQRNKGNFPGRFSGRQFSNSRSEMNVSTLELGDSALYLCASNWGQGDTGELFFGEGSRLTVL.